What follows is one T cell receptor (beta chain) and its context. CDR1 is MNHEY and CDR2 is SVGAGI in the germline V gene. The CDR3 loop spans 15 amino acids. V shed 6 bases and J shed 2 bases, with 16 bases lying between them. The sample originates from a study of blood T cell repertoires in COVID-19. About the research overall: Whether acute or convalescent, the COVID-19 samples came from the United States, Italy and Spain. PBMCs, B-cell-depleted T cells, or T cells provided the cDNA or gDNA that made up the material.

Authors' methods: Amplifying reference gene primers gave estimates of nucleated cell counts. Sequencing used immunoSEQ multiplex PCR; TCRdb keeps in-frame clones, though not all of them. That table gives V, J and clone size, and the DNA gave D and trimming. The profile shows about 79,000 clones, roughly 89% of them singletons. This chain uses TRBV6-5 with TRBJ1-2; TRBD1 might be the D (6 bases). The specimen sequenced was peripheral blood. The source is a man between 65 and 80 years old with active or convalescent COVID-19. The CDR3 sequence is CASSPQGGGNYGYTF. The CDR3 nucleotides read TGTGCCAGCAGCCCCCAGGGAGGGGGGAACTATGGCTACACCTTC.